Following are 20 T cell receptor beta chains from one sample sequenced in a study of blood T cell repertoires in COVID-19. Produced via immunoSEQ multiplex PCR; TCRdb's table is partial and in-frame only. The table includes 210,000 or so clones, roughly four fifths detected once. The sequenced material came from peripheral blood. The receptors were sampled from a woman aged 40 to 50 with acute or convalescent COVID-19.

The rearrangement uses TRBV27 and TRBJ2-1, with 8 bases that match TRBD2. Trimming removed 3 bases from V and 8 bases from J; junction bases left unmatched: 9. The germline gives CDR1 MNHEY, CDR2 SMNVEV (reference sequence). This CDR3 spans 15 amino acids. This CDR3 reads CASSFTAGAGDEQFF. CDR3 nucleotide sequence: TGTGCCAGCAGTTTTACAGCGGGAGCAGGAGATGAGCAGTTCTTC.

The chain joins TRBV5-1 to TRBJ2-3; no clear D gene. CDR3 length: 14 residues. Trimming left V 1 base short and J 2 bases short, with 8 bases between. Germline V gene lookup returns CDR1 SGHRS and CDR2 YFSETQ. The CDR3 region is CASSLILSTDTQYF. The CDR3 DNA follows: TGCGCCAGCAGCTTGATACTTTCCACAGATACGCAGTATTTT.

The chain combines TRBV10-2 with TRBJ1-2; 8 nucleotides agree with TRBD1. This CDR3 is built from 17 residues. Per germline, CDR1 WSHSY and CDR2 SAAADI. The V segment lost 10 bases and the J segment 0 bases; nucleotides outside the gene matches: 16. In DNA form, the CDR3 reads TGCGCCACCCAGGGGGCGCTCAAAAGAGAAGCTAACTATGGCTACACCTTC. Translating it yields CATQGALKREANYGYTF.

V and J are TRBV13 and TRBJ2-7, with TRBD2 as a possible D gene (6 bases). V lost 0 bases to trimming and J lost 0 bases, with 9 bases between them. This CDR3 region has 15 residues. Germline V CDR1 and CDR2: PRHDT, FYEKMQ (reference sequence). This chain's CDR3 is CASSLGRGSSYEQYF. The CDR3 DNA reads as TGTGCCAGCAGCTTAGGTCGGGGGAGCTCCTACGAGCAGTACTTC.

The chain links TRBV12-3 or TRBV12-4 to TRBJ1-1; D is unclear. This CDR3 is 13 amino acids long. The germline V and J ends were trimmed by 3 bases and 1 base, with 6 bases remaining between them. CDR3 nucleotide sequence: TGTGCCAGCAGTTTGACTTCGAACACTGAAGCTTTCTTT. Translation: CASSLTSNTEAFF.

The rearrangement uses TRBV20-1 and TRBJ2-5, with a possible D match to TRBD1 (5 bases). CDR1 is DFQATT, CDR2 SNEGSKA, per germline (reference sequence). V shed 3 bases and J shed 5 bases, with 19 bases lying between them. CDR3 size: 15 residues. CDR3 sequence: CSASKRSGSEETQYF. The CDR3, as DNA: TGCAGTGCTAGTAAAAGATCAGGGTCAGAGGAGACCCAGTACTTC.

The V call is TRBV19, the J call TRBJ2-3; no clear D gene. V was trimmed by 7 bases and J by 1 base, leaving 15 bases between them. The germline CDR1 and CDR2 sequences are LNHDA and SQIVND (reference sequence). CDR3 length: 15 residues. CDR3 loop: CASIGPNTGTDTQYF. The CDR3 DNA is TGTGCCAGTATTGGCCCCAACACCGGCACAGATACGCAGTATTTT.

This chain uses TRBV6-5 with TRBJ1-4; D is unclear. The germline V gene has CDR1 MNHEY and CDR2 SVGAGI. This CDR3 spans 14 amino acids. The V end was cut by 5 bases, the J end by 4 bases, with 11 bases between. The CDR3 protein is CASSRTGINEKLFF. CDR3 bases: TGTGCCAGCAGTCGTACGGGGATTAATGAAAAACTGTTTTTT.

This clone was detected only once. The rearrangement joins TRBV6-1 to TRBJ1-3, with a weak D call TRBD1 (6 bases). This CDR3 region has 13 residues. The V and J ends lost 6 bases and 2 bases respectively, with 8 bases between them. Germline values: CDR1 MNHNS, CDR2 SASEGT. The chain's CDR3 is CASSSGAGNTIYF. The CDR3 DNA reads as TGTGCCAGCAGCTCAGGGGCTGGAAACACCATATATTTT.

CDR3 loop: CASINGNTIYF. The CDR3 DNA follows: TGTGCCAGCATTAATGGAAACACCATATATTTT. The rearrangement uses TRBV2 and TRBJ1-3; D is uncertain. This CDR3 region has 11 residues. The germline CDR1 and CDR2 sequences are SNHLY and FYNNEI. The V end was cut by 7 bases, the J end by 3 bases, with 4 bases between.

This clone was observed a few times. The chain carries TRBV3-1 (or the pseudogene TRBV3-2) and TRBJ2-5; 9 nucleotides line up with TRBD2. V dropped 4 bases and J dropped 2; count of bases not matched to a gene: 5. Germline V gene data show CDR1 as LGHDT and CDR2 as YNNKEL (reference sequence). CDR3 size: 15 residues. The CDR3, as DNA: TGTGCCAGCAGCCTCCAGCGGGGGGCGCAAGAGACCCAGTACTTC. Translated, it gives CASSLQRGAQETQYF.

The table lists this clone with a count of one. This rearrangement joins TRBV2 to TRBJ2-7, with 13 bases identical to TRBD2. Trimming cost V 4 bases and J 3 bases; bases outside gene matches: 6. The CDR3 sequence is 16 residues long. Germline V gene data show CDR1 as SNHLY and CDR2 as FYNNEI. The DNA for the CDR3 is TGTGCCAGCAGTGGCGGACTAGCGGGAGTCAACTACGAGCAGTACTTC. It translates to CASSGGLAGVNYEQYF.

The CDR3 reads CASSERDTQYF. As DNA, the CDR3 is TGTGCCAGCAGCGAGCGGGATACGCAGTATTTT. The chain combines TRBV7-2 with TRBJ2-3; tentatively, D is TRBD2 (5 bases). CDR1 is SGHTA, CDR2 FQGNSA, per germline. The CDR3 has 11 residues. The V and J ends lost 5 bases and 6 bases respectively, with 6 bases between them.

V usage is TRBV5-6 and J usage is TRBJ2-1; TRBD2 matches at 12 bases. The germline gives CDR1 SGHDT, CDR2 YYEEEE. The CDR3 contains 15 residues. The V segment lost 4 bases and the J segment 6 bases; nucleotides outside the gene matches: 5. This CDR3 reads CASSKLAGGSNEQFF. In nucleotides, the CDR3 is TGTGCCAGCAGCAAACTAGCGGGAGGATCCAATGAGCAGTTCTTC.

V gene TRBV15 combines with J gene TRBJ2-2; TRBD2 aligns across 12 bases. From germline, CDR1 is LNHNV and CDR2 YYDKDF (reference sequence). The CDR3 length is 16 residues. V lost 1 base to trimming and J lost 6 bases; unmatched junction nucleotides: 3. CDR3 nucleotide sequence: TGTGCCACCAGCAGAGCTAGCGGGGGGGCCCCCGGGGAGCTGTTTTTT. Its translation is CATSRASGGAPGELFF.

Only one count was recorded for this clone. The chain employs TRBV5-4 and TRBJ2-7; 9 nucleotides line up with TRBD2. Germline CDR1 is SGHNT and CDR2 is YYREEE (reference sequence). J was trimmed by 2 bases and V by 0 bases; bases with no gene match: 3. This CDR3 has 15 residues. CDR3 DNA: TGTGCCAGCAGCTTGGGTGGGACTAGCACCTACGAGCAGTACTTC. It yields the protein CASSLGGTSTYEQYF.

This clone has more than one count but fewer than ten. The genes are TRBV14 and TRBJ2-2; 10 bases map to TRBD1. CDR1 SGHDN and CDR2 FVKESK come from the germline V gene. Trimming cost V 3 bases and J 6 bases; bases outside gene matches: 4. The CDR3 spans 15 residues. The CDR3 loop is CASSQTGGASGELFF. The CDR3 nucleotides read TGTGCCAGCAGCCAGACAGGGGGCGCCTCCGGGGAGCTGTTTTTT.

The rearrangement uses TRBV19 and TRBJ1-2, with D uncertain. The V gene lost 3 bases and the J gene lost 4 bases, with 6 bases spanning the gap. The CDR3 totals 12 residues. In germline, CDR1 is LNHDA, CDR2 SQIVND (reference sequence). The CDR3 protein is CASSMNSYGYTF. CDR3 nucleotide sequence: TGTGCCAGTAGTATGAACAGCTATGGCTACACCTTC.

This clone showed up just a few times. This rearrangement joins TRBV20-1 to TRBJ1-2; D ambiguous. The CDR3 spans 8 residues. CDR1 is DFQATT and CDR2 is SNEGSKA in the germline V gene (reference sequence). In DNA form, the CDR3 reads TGCTCCCCCCGGGGCTACACCTTC. Translated, it gives CSPRGYTF.

This rearrangement joins TRBV27 to TRBJ2-7; the match to TRBD1 covers 9 bases. In germline, CDR1 is MNHEY, CDR2 SMNVEV (reference sequence). V shed 0 bases and J 4 bases; nucleotides not matched to a gene: 1. The CDR3 has 14 residues. CDR3: CASSLSQGAYEQYF. CDR3 nucleotides: TGTGCCAGCAGTTTATCACAGGGGGCGTACGAGCAGTACTTC.